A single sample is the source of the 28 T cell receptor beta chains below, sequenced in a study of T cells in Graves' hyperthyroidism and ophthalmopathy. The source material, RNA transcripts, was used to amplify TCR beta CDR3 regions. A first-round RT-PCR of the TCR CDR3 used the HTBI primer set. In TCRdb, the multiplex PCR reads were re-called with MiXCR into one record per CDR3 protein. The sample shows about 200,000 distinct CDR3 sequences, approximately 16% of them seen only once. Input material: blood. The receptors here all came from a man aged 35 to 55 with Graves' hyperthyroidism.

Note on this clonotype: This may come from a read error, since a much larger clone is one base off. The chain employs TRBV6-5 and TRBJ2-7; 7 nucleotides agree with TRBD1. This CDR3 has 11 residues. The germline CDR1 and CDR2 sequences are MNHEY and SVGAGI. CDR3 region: CARRGQYGQYF. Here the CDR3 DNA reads TGTGCCCGCAGGGGACAGTACGGGCAGTACTTC.

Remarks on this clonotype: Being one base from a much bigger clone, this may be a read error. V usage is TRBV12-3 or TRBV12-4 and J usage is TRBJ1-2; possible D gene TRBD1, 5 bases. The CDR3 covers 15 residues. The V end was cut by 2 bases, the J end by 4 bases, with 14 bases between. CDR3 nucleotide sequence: TGTGCCAGCAGTTTACGACCCGGGGGTATCTATGGCTACACCTTC. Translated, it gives CASSLRPGGIYGYTF.

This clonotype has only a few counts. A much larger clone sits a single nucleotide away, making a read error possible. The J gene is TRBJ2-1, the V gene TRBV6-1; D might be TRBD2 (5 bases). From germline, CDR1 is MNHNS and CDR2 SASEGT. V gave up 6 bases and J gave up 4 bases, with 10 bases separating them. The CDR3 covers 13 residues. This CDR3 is CASSLTRYNEQFF. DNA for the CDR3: TGTGCCAGCAGCCTCACTAGGTACAATGAGCAGTTCTTC.

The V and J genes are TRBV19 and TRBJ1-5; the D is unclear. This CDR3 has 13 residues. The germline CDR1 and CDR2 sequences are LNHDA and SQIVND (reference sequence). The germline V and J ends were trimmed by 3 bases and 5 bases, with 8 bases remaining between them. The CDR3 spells CASSILWDQPQHF. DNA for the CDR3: TGTGCCAGTAGTATTTTATGGGATCAGCCCCAGCATTTT.

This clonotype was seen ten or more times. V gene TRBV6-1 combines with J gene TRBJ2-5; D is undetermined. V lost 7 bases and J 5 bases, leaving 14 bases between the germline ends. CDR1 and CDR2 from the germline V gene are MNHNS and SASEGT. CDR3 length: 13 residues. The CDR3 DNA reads TGTGCCAGCAAATACGACGAGCTCGAGACCCAGTACTTC. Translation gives CASKYDELETQYF.

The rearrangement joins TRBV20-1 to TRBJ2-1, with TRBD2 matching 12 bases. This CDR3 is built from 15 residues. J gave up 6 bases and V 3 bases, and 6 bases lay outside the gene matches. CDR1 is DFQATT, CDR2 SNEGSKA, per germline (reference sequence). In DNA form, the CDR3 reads TGCAGTGCTAGCCCCGGGACTAGCGGGTCCAATGAGCAGTTCTTC. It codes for CSASPGTSGSNEQFF.

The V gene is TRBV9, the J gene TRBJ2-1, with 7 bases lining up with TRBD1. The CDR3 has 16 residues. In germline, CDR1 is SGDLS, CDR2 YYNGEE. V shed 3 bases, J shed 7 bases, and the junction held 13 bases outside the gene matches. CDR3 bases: TGTGCCAGCAGCGATCCAATCACCGGGACAGAGAATGAGCAGTTCTTC. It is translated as CASSDPITGTENEQFF.

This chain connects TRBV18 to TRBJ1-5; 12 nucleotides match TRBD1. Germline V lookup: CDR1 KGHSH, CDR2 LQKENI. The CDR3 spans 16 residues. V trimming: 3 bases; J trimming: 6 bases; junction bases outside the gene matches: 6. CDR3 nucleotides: TGTGCCAGCTCACCGCCGGGACAGGGGGCTTCTCAGCCCCAGCATTTT. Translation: CASSPPGQGASQPQHF.

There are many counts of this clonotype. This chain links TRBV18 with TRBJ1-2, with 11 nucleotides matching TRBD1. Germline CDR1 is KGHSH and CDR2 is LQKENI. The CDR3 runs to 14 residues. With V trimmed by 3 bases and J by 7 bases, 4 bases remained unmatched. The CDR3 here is CASSPDRGQRGYTF. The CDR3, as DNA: TGTGCCAGCTCACCGGACAGGGGGCAGCGTGGCTACACCTTC. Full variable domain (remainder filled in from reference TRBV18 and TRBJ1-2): NAGVMQNPRHLVRRRGQEARLRCSPMKGHSHVYWYRQLPEEGLKFMVYLQKENIIDESGMPKERFSAEFPKEGPSILRIQQVVRGDSAAYFCASSPDRGQRGYTFGSGTRLTVV.

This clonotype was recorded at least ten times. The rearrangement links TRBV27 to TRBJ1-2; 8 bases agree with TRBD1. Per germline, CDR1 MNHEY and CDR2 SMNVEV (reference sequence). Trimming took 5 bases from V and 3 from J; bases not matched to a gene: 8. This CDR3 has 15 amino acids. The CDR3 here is CASSLRTGTYYGYTF. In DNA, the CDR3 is TGTGCCAGCAGTCTCCGGACAGGGACCTACTATGGCTACACCTTC.

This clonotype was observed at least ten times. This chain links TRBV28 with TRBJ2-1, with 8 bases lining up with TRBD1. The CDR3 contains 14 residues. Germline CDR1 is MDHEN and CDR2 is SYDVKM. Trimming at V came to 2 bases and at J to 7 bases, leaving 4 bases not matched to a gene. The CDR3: CASSLVQGANEQFF. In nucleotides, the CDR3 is TGTGCCAGCAGTTTAGTCCAGGGGGCTAATGAGCAGTTCTTC.

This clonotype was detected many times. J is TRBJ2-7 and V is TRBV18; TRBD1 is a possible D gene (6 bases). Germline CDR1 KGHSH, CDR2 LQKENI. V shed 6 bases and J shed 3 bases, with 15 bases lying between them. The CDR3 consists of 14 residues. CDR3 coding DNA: TGTGCCAGCTCCCCAGGGGTCCCTATCTACGAGCAGTACTTC. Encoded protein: CASSPGVPIYEQYF.

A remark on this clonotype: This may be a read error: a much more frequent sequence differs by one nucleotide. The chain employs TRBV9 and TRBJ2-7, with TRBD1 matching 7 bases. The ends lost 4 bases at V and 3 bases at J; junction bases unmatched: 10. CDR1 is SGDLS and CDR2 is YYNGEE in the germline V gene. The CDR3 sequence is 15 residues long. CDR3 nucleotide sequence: TGTGCCAGCAGCCGCGACGGGACAGAAAACTACGAGCAGTACTTC. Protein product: CASSRDGTENYEQYF.

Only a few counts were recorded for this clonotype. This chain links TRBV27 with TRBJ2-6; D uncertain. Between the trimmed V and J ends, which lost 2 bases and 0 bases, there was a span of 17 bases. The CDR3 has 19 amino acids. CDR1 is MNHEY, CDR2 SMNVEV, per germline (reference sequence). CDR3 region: CASSLRWAADRSGANVLTF. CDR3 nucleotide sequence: TGTGCCAGCAGTTTACGGTGGGCAGCCGACCGCTCTGGGGCCAACGTCCTGACTTTC.

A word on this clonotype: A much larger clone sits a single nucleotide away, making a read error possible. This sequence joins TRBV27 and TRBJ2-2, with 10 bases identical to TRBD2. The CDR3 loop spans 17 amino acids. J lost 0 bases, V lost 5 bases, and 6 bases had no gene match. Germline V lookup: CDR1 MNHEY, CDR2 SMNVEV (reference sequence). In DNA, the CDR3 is TGTGCCAGCAGTCCCCTAGCGGGGGCCACGAACACCGGGGAGCTGTTTTTT. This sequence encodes CASSPLAGATNTGELFF.

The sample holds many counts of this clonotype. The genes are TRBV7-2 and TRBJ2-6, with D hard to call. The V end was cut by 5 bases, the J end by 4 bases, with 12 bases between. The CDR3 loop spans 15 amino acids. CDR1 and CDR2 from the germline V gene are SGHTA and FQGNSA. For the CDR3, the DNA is TGTGCCAGCAGCCCGTACAACGGCGGGGCCAACGTCCTGACTTTC. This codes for CASSPYNGGANVLTF.

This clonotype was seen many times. CDR3 sequence reads: CASSIGTDNYGYTF. CDR3 nucleotide sequence: TGTGCCAGCAGTATAGGGACGGATAACTATGGCTACACCTTC. The chain recombines TRBV28 with TRBJ1-2; a weak D match, TRBD1 (5 bases). The V end was cut by 5 bases, the J end by 1 base, with 11 bases between. CDR1 MDHEN and CDR2 SYDVKM come from the germline V gene. The CDR3 runs 14 residues.

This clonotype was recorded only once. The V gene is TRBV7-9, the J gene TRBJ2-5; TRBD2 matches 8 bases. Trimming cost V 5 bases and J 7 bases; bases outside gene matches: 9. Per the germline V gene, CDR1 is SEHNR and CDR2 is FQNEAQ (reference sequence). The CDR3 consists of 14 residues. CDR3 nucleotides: TGTGCCAGCAGCATTGCGGGGGGAGGTGGGACCCAGTACTTC. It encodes CASSIAGGGGTQYF.

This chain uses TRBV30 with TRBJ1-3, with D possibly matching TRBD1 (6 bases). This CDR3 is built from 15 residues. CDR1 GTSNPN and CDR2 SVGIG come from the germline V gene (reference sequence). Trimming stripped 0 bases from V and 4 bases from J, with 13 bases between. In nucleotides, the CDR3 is TGTGCCTGGAGTGTAAAGGGGGGAATAGGAAACACCATATATTTT. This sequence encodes CAWSVKGGIGNTIYF.

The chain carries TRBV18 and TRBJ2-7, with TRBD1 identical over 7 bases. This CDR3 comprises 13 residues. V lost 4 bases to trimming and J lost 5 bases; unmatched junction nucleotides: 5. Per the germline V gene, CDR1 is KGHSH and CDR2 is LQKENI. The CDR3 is CASSLGQFHEQYF. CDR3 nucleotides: TGTGCCAGCTCACTGGGACAGTTCCACGAGCAGTACTTC.

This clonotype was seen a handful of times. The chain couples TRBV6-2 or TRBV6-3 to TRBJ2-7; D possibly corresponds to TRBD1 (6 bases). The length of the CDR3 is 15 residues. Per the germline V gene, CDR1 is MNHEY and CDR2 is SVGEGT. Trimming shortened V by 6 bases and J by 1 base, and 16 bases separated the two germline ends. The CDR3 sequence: CASRRPSQGSYEQYF. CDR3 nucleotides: TGTGCCAGCAGACGCCCCTCCCAGGGGTCCTACGAGCAGTACTTC.

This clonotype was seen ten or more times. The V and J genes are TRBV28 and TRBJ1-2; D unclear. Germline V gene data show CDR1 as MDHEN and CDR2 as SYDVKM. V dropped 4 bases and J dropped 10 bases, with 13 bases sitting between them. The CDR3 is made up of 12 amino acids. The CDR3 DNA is TGTGCCAGCAGTTCCTTGACGGATGTCTACACCTTC. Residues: CASSSLTDVYTF.

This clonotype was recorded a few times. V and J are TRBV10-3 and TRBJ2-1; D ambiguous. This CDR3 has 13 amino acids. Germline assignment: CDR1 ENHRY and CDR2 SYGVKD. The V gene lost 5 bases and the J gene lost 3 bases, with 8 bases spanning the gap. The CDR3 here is CAISRTDYNEQFF. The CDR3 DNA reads TGTGCCATCAGTAGGACGGACTACAATGAGCAGTTCTTC.

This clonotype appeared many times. CDR3 sequence: CASSLWVGQDEEKLFF. In DNA form, the CDR3 reads TGTGCCAGCAGTTTATGGGTGGGACAGGACGAGGAAAAACTGTTTTTT. This chain links TRBV28 with TRBJ1-4; 8 nucleotides align to TRBD1. This CDR3 comprises 16 residues. The junction had 8 bases not matched to a gene; V was cut back by 0 bases and J by 8 bases. Germline V gene lookup returns CDR1 MDHEN and CDR2 SYDVKM.

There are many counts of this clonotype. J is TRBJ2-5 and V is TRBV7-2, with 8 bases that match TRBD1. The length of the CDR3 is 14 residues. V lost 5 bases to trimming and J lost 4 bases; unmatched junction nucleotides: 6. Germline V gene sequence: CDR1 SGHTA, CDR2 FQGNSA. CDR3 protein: CASSPQGVPETQYF. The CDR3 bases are TGTGCCAGCAGCCCACAGGGGGTGCCAGAGACCCAGTACTTC.

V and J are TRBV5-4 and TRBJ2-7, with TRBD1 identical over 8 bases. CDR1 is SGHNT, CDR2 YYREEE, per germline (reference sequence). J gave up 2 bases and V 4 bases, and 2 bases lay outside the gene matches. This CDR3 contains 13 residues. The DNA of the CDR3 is TGTGCCAGCAGCCGGGGACAGGCCTACGAGCAGTACTTC. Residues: CASSRGQAYEQYF.

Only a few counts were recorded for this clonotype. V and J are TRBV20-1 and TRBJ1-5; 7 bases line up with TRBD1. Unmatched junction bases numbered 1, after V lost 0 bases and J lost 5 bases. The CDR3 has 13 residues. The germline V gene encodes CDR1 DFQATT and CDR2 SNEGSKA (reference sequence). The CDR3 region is CSAREGGDQPQHF. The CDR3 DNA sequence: TGCAGTGCTAGAGAAGGGGGCGATCAGCCCCAGCATTTT.

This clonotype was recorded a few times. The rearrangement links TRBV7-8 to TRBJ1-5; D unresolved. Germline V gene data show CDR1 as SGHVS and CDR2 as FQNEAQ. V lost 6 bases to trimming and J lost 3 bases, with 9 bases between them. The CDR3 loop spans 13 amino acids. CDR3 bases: TGTGCCAGCAGTCCCCGGGACAATCAGCCCCAGCATTTT. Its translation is CASSPRDNQPQHF.